The 20 T cell receptor beta chains below come from one sample, sequenced in a study of shared clonotypes between healthy human individuals. Some clones are missing from TCRdb's copy, which holds only in-frame ones; the method was immunoSEQ multiplex PCR. The sample lists over 850,000 clones, approximately 80% occurring once. The sample was memory CD4+ T cells from PBMCs. The subset is: CD45RA-negative fraction. The receptor source for this set is a man between 18 and 29 years old in good health. Some clones in this sample may be carry-over from other donors' samples.

A word on this clone: At the DNA level, this CDR3 is encoded by other sequences in the same sample as well. This chain joins TRBV29-1 and TRBJ2-1, with a weak D call TRBD1 (6 bases). Looked up from germline, CDR1 is SQVTM and CDR2 is ANQGSEA. The CDR3 runs to 13 residues. The V end was cut by 4 bases, the J end by 2 bases, with 9 bases between. CDR3 sequence (DNA): TGCAGCGTTGGGCAGGGGCCCTACAATGAGCAGTTCTTC. It yields the protein CSVGQGPYNEQFF.

In its sample, this clone was seen many times. V usage is TRBV4-2 and J usage is TRBJ1-5, with D unresolved. CDR3 length equals 15 residues. Germline values: CDR1 LGHNA, CDR2 YNFKEQ. Trimming cost V 0 bases and J 9 bases, with 15 bases left between them. In DNA, the CDR3 is TGTGCCAGCAGCCAAGATCTTGCCAGGACGGGGCCCCAGCATTTT. It encodes CASSQDLARTGPQHF.

The chain recombines TRBV13 with TRBJ1-4; 8 positions agree with TRBD1. Germline CDR1 PRHDT, CDR2 FYEKMQ (reference sequence). With 2 bases clipped from V and 5 bases from J, the junction kept 7 bases outside the gene matches. The CDR3 has 16 residues. CDR3 amino acids: CASSLSAGTGNEKLFF. The CDR3 DNA is TGTGCCAGCAGCTTAAGCGCCGGGACAGGAAATGAAAAACTGTTTTTT.

The J gene is TRBJ1-5, the V gene TRBV6-5; perhaps TRBD1 as D (5 bases). There are 15 residues in the CDR3. Germline loops: CDR1 MNHEY, CDR2 SVGAGI. Trimming pared 5 bases from V and 2 bases from J, leaving 13 bases between. This CDR3 is CASSPTGRGNQPQHF. As DNA, the CDR3 is TGTGCCAGCAGTCCGACCGGCAGGGGCAATCAGCCCCAGCATTTT.

The chain recombines TRBV15 with TRBJ2-7, with a tentative D call TRBD1 (5 bases). Trimming left V 0 bases short and J 2 bases short, with 11 bases between. Germline-derived CDR1 and CDR2 are LNHNV and YYDKDF (reference sequence). The CDR3 has 15 amino acids. CDR3 amino acids: CATSREQGSPYEQYF. CDR3 bases: TGTGCCACCAGCAGAGAGCAGGGCTCCCCCTACGAGCAGTACTTC.

The chain joins TRBV7-9 to TRBJ1-6, with 8 bases lining up with TRBD1. V was clipped by 1 base and J by 9 bases; unmatched bases: 2. The germline CDR1 and CDR2 sequences are SEHNR and FQNEAQ (reference sequence). The CDR3 loop spans 14 amino acids. The CDR3: CASSLGQGSSPLHF. In DNA form, the CDR3 reads TGTGCCAGCAGCTTAGGACAGGGGAGTTCACCCCTCCACTTT.

The J gene is TRBJ2-7, the V gene TRBV6-5, with TRBD1 matching over 7 bases. Germline loops: CDR1 MNHEY, CDR2 SVGAGI. J gave up 0 bases and V 7 bases, and 9 bases lay outside the gene matches. The CDR3 length is 15 residues. The CDR3 spells CASTPGGRGSYEQYF. The CDR3 DNA reads TGTGCCAGCACGCCAGGGGGTAGGGGCTCCTACGAGCAGTACTTC.

The rearrangement joins TRBV2 to TRBJ1-4, with 7 bases fitting TRBD1. CDR1 is SNHLY and CDR2 is FYNNEI in the germline V gene. The ends lost 6 bases at V and 6 bases at J; junction bases unmatched: 7. There are 14 residues in the CDR3. The CDR3 DNA follows: TGTGCCAGCAGGATGACAGGGACGTATGAAAAACTGTTTTTT. This codes for CASRMTGTYEKLFF.

Only one count was recorded for this clone. The chain combines TRBV5-1 with TRBJ2-7, with D perhaps TRBD1 or TRBD2 (7 bases each). V dropped 0 bases and J dropped 9 bases, with 16 bases sitting between them. This CDR3 is built from 14 residues. Germline V gene data show CDR1 as SGHRS and CDR2 as YFSETQ. CDR3 DNA: TGCGCCAGCAGCTTGGATCCAGGGGGGGTGTGGCAGTACTTC. Translation gives CASSLDPGGVWQYF.

The chain couples TRBV18 to TRBJ2-1; TRBD1 is a possible D gene (6 bases). Per the germline V gene, CDR1 is KGHSH and CDR2 is LQKENI. This CDR3 spans 14 amino acids. V lost 1 base and J lost 5, with 9 bases in between. The CDR3 protein is CASSPQNRDNEQFF. The CDR3 bases are TGTGCCAGCTCACCACAAAACAGGGACAATGAGCAGTTCTTC.

This sequence joins TRBV7-2 and TRBJ2-7, with D unresolved. The germline V and J ends were trimmed by 4 bases and 7 bases, with 11 bases remaining between them. Per germline, CDR1 SGHTA and CDR2 FQGNSA. This CDR3 has 12 residues. This CDR3 reads CASSYFWGEQYF. DNA for the CDR3: TGTGCCAGCAGCTATTTTTGGGGTGAGCAGTACTTC.

This clone was counted between two and nine times. The chain employs TRBV6-1 and TRBJ1-4, with D possibly being TRBD1 (6 bases). Per germline, CDR1 MNHNS and CDR2 SASEGT. Trimming pared 4 bases from V and 6 bases from J, leaving 9 bases between. The CDR3 extends over 13 amino acids. The CDR3 here is CASSARTDEKLFF. The DNA for the CDR3 is TGTGCCAGCAGTGCCCGGACAGATGAAAAACTGTTTTTT.

The V and J genes are TRBV5-4 and TRBJ2-7; TRBD1 might be the D (5 bases). Deletions cut 5 bases from V and 4 bases from J, with 13 bases between. The CDR3 length is 13 residues. Germline-derived CDR1 and CDR2 are SGHNT and YYREEE (reference sequence). The CDR3 region is CASSSDRRYEQYF. The CDR3 region has the DNA TGTGCCAGCAGTTCCGACAGACGATACGAGCAGTACTTC.

CDR3 residues: CASKEGSMNTEAFF. The CDR3 DNA reads as TGCGCCAGCAAGGAGGGGTCTATGAACACTGAAGCTTTCTTT. V usage is TRBV5-1 and J usage is TRBJ1-1, with TRBD1 as a possible D gene (5 bases). V was clipped by 6 bases and J by 0 bases, with 12 bases between them. Germline CDR1 reads SGHRS; CDR2 reads YFSETQ. The CDR3 is 14 amino acids.

This clone was seen more than once but under ten times. The rearrangement links TRBV10-3 to TRBJ2-5; the D gene is possibly TRBD1 (6 bases). Trimming removed 8 bases from V and 2 bases from J, with 15 bases in between. The CDR3 loop spans 14 amino acids. Germline V lookup: CDR1 ENHRY, CDR2 SYGVKD. CDR3 nucleotide sequence: TGTGCCATCGGCCGGACAGCGATTCAAGAGACCCAGTACTTC. It codes for CAIGRTAIQETQYF.

The chain recombines TRBV6-6 with TRBJ1-1, with a possible D match to TRBD1 (6 bases). Per germline, CDR1 MNHNY and CDR2 SVGAGI (reference sequence). The V end lost 6 bases, the J end lost 5 bases, and 13 bases lay between the germline ends. The CDR3 spans 13 residues. For the CDR3, the DNA is TGTGCCAGCAGGACCGGACAGTTTACTGAAGCTTTCTTT. Translation gives CASRTGQFTEAFF.

The rearrangement joins TRBV18 to TRBJ1-5, with D unclear. CDR1 and CDR2 (germline): KGHSH, LQKENI. The CDR3 totals 14 residues. Trimming left V 2 bases short and J 5 bases short, with 10 bases between. CDR3 amino acids: CASSPVGGDQPQHF. The CDR3 DNA is TGTGCCAGCTCACCAGTCGGTGGCGATCAGCCCCAGCATTTT.

The V and J genes are TRBV14 and TRBJ2-3, with TRBD1 matching 12 bases. The CDR3 length is 16 residues. V lost 2 bases and J lost 6; bases outside the gene matches: 6. Germline-derived CDR1 and CDR2 are SGHDN and FVKESK. Written as DNA, the CDR3 is TGTGCCAGCAGCCAACGCCCGGGACAGGGGGCGGATACGCAGTATTTT. This gives the protein CASSQRPGQGADTQYF.

The V call is TRBV7-8, the J call TRBJ1-4; D not resolved. Germline V lookup: CDR1 SGHVS, CDR2 FQNEAQ. V was trimmed by 3 bases and J by 4 bases, leaving 6 bases between them. The CDR3 contains 13 residues. DNA of the CDR3: TGTGCCAGCAGCTTTGGGCTTAATGAAAAACTGTTTTTT. This sequence encodes CASSFGLNEKLFF.

The chain has TRBV27 and TRBJ1-1; no definite D call. Germline lookup yields CDR1 MNHEY and CDR2 SMNVEV (reference sequence). V was cut by 1 base and J by 4 bases, with 19 bases left in between. The CDR3 contains 17 residues. CDR3 residues: CASSLYDFGRAGTEAFF. In DNA form, the CDR3 reads TGTGCCAGCAGTTTATATGATTTCGGGAGGGCAGGCACTGAAGCTTTCTTT.